The source of this T cell receptor beta chain is a study of T cells expressing NK-cell markers. This CDR3 comprises 17 residues. CDR1 SGHRS and CDR2 YFSETQ come from the germline V gene. From the 5' RACE reads, TCRdb lists one entry per CDR3 protein and no DNA. The sample's table shows 120,000 to 150,000 distinct CDR3 sequences. The V and J genes are TRBV5-1 and TRBJ2-1; TCRdb gives TRBD2 as the D gene, but with no DNA this cannot be confirmed. The sample taken for sequencing was blood T cells: a sorted CD56 or NKG2C T cell subset, CD4+ or CD8+ T cells, or bulk PBMC T cells (not recorded which). The clonotype originates from a man younger than 35 in good health. CDR3: CASSLVGLANSYNEQFF.